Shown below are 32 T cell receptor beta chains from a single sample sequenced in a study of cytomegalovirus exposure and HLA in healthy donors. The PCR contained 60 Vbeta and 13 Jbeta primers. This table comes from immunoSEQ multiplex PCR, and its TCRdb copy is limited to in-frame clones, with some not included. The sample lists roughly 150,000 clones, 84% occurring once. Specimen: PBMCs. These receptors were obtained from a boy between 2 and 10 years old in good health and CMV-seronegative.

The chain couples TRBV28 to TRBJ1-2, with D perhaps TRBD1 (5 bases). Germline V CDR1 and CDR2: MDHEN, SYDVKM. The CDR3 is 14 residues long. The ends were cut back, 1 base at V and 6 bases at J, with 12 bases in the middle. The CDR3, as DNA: TGTGCCAGCAGTTTATTAGTGACAGAAGATGGCTACACCTTC. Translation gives CASSLLVTEDGYTF.

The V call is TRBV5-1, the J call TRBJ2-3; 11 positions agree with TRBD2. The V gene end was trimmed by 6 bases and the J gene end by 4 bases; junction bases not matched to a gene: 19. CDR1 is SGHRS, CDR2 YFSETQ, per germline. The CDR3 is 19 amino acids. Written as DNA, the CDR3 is TGCGCCAGCAAGACCCCGGCAGTCGCGGGACTAGCGGAATCAGATACGCAGTATTTT. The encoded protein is CASKTPAVAGLAESDTQYF.

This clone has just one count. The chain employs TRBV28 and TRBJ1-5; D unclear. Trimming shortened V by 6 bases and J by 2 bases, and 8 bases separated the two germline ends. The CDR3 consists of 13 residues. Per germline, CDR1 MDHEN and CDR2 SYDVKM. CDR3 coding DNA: TGTGCCAGCAGATACAATGGCAATCAGCCCCAGCATTTT. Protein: CASRYNGNQPQHF.

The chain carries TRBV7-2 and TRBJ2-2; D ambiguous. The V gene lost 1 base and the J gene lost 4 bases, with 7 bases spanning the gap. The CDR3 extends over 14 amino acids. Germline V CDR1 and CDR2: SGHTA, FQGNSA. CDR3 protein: CASSLDLTTGELFF. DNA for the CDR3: TGTGCCAGCAGCTTAGACTTAACCACCGGGGAGCTGTTTTTT.

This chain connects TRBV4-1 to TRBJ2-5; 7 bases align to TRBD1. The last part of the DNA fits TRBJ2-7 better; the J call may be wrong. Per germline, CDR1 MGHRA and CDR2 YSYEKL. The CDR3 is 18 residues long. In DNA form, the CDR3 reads TGCGCCAGCAGCCAATCCCCAACCGGGACAGACTTCTCCTACGAGCAGTACTTC. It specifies CASSQSPTGTDFSYEQYF.

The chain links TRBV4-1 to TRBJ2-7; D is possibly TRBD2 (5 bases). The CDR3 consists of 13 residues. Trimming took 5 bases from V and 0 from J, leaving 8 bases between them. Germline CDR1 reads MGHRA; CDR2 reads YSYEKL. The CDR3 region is CASSSGISYEQYF. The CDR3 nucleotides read TGCGCCAGCAGCTCGGGAATCTCCTACGAGCAGTACTTC.

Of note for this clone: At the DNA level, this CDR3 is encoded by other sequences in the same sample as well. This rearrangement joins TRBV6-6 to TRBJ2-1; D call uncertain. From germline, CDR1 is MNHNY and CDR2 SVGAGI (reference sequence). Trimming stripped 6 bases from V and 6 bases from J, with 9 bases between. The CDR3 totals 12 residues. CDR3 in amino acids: CASRLLSNEQFF. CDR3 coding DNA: TGTGCCAGCAGACTACTATCCAATGAGCAGTTCTTC.

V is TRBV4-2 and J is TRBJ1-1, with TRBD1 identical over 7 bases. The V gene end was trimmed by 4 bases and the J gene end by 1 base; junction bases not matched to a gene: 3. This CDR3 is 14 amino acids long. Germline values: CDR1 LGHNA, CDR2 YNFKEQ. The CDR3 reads CASSPGTENTEAFF. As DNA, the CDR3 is TGTGCCAGCAGCCCCGGGACAGAGAACACTGAAGCTTTCTTT.

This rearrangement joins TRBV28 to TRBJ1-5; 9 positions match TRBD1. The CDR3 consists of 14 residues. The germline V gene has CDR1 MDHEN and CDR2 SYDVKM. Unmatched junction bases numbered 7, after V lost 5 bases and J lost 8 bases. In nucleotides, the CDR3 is TGTGCCAGCAGTAAACAGGGGGCTGTGGAGCCCCAGCATTTT. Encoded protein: CASSKQGAVEPQHF.

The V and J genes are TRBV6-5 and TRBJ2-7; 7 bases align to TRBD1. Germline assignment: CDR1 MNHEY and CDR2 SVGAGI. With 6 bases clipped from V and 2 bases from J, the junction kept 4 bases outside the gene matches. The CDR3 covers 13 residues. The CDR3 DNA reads TGTGCCAGCAGCAGACAGGGAACCTACGAGCAGTACTTC. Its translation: CASSRQGTYEQYF.

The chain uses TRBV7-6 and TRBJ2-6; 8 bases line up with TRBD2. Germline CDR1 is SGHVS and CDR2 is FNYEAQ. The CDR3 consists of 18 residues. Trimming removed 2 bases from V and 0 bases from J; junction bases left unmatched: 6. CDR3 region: CASSLRRAGGSGANVLTF. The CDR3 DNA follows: TGTGCCAGCAGCTTAAGGAGGGCGGGAGGCTCTGGGGCCAACGTCCTGACTTTC.

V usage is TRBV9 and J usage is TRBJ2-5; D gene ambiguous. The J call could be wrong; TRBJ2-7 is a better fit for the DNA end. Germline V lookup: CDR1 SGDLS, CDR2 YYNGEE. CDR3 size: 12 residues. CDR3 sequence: CASSNDGYEQYF. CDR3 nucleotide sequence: TGTGCCAGCAGCAACGACGGGTACGAGCAGTACTTC.

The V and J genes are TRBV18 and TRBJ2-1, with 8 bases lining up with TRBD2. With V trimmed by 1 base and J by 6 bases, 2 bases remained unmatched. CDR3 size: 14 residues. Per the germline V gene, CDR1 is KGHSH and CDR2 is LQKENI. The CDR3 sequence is CASSPRTSSNEQFF. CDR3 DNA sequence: TGTGCCAGCTCACCACGGACTAGCAGCAATGAGCAGTTCTTC.

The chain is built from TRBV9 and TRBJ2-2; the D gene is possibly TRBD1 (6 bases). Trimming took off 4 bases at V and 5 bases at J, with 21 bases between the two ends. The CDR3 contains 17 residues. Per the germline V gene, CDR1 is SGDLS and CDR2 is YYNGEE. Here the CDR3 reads CASSTRTDPRRTGELFF. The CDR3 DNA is TGTGCCAGCAGCACTCGGACAGACCCTAGGAGGACCGGGGAGCTGTTTTTT.

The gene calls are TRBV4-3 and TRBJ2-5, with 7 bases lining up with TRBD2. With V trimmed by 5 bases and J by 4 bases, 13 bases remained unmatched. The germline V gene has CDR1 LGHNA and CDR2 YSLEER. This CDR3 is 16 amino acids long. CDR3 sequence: CASSARRGEGRETQYF. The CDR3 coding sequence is TGCGCCAGCAGCGCCCGACGGGGGGAGGGCCGAGAGACCCAGTACTTC.

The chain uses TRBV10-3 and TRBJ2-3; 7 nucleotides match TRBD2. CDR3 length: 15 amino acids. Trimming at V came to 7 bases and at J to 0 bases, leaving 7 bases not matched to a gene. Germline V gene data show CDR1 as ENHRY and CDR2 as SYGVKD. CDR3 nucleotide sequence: TGTGCCATCAACCAACTTAGCGGGAGCACAGATACGCAGTATTTT. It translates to CAINQLSGSTDTQYF.

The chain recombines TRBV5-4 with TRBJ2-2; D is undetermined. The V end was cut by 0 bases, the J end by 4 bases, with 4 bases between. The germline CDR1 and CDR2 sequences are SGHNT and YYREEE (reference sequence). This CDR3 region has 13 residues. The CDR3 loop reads CASSLAFTGELFF. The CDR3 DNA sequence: TGTGCCAGCAGCTTGGCTTTCACCGGGGAGCTGTTTTTT.

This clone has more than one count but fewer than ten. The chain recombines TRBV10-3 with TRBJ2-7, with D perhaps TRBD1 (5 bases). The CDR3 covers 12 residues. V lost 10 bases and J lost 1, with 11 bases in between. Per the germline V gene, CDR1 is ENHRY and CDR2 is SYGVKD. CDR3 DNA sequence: TGTGCCACCCGACAGAGTTCCTACGAGCAGTACTTC. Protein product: CATRQSSYEQYF.

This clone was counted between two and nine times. CDR3 sequence (DNA): TGTGCCAGCTCACCACTTAAAACAGGGGCCCAGCATTTT. Protein product: CASSPLKTGAQHF. V usage is TRBV18 and J usage is TRBJ1-5; 7 bases match TRBD1. CDR1 KGHSH and CDR2 LQKENI come from the germline V gene. V lost 1 base to trimming and J lost 11 bases; unmatched junction nucleotides: 5. The CDR3 is made up of 13 amino acids.

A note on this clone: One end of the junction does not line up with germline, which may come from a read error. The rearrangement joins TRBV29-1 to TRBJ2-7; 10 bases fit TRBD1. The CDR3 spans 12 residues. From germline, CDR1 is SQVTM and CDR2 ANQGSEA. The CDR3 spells CSVALEGQGLAF. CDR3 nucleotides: TGCAGCGTTGCGTTGGAGGGACAGGGGCTTGCCTTC.

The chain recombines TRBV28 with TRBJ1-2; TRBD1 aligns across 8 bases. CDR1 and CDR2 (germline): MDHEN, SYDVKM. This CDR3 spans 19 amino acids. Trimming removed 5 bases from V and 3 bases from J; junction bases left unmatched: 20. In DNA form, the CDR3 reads TGTGCCAGCAGTCCTTTCTCCGGGGACAGGAGGTACGTGGACTATGGCTACACCTTC. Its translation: CASSPFSGDRRYVDYGYTF.

The CDR3 nucleotides are TGTGCCGGCCGCGACAGGGAAGGGGTCGGGGAGCTGTTTTTT. The encoded protein is CAGRDREGVGELFF. The chain carries TRBV2 and TRBJ2-2; 7 positions match TRBD1. Trimming took 11 bases from V and 7 from J; bases not matched to a gene: 13. This CDR3 comprises 14 residues. Germline CDR1 and CDR2: SNHLY and FYNNEI.

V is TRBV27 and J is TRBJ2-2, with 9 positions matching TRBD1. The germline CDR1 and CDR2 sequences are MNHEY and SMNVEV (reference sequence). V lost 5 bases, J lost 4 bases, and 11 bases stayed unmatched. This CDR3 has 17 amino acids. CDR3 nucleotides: TGTGCCAGCAGTCCAGGGACAGGGCTGGCTCGCACCGGGGAGCTGTTTTTT. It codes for CASSPGTGLARTGELFF.

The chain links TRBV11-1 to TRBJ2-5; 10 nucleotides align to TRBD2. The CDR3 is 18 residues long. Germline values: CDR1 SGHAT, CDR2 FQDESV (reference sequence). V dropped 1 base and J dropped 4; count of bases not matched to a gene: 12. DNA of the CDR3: TGTGCCAGCAGCTTAGACAGCGGGGGGGCTCGTTCGTCAGAGACCCAGTACTTC. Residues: CASSLDSGGARSSETQYF.

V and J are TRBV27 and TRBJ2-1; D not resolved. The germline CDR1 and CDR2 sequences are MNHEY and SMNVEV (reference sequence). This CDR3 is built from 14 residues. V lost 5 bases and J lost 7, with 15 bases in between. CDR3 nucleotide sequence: TGTGCCAGCAGTCCACTCCGTTTGGAGAATGAGCAGTTCTTC. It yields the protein CASSPLRLENEQFF.

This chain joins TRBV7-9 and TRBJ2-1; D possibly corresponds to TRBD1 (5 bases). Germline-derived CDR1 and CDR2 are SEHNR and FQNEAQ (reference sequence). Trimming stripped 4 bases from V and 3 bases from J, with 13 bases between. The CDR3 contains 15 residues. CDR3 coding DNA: TGTGCCAGCAGCTCTTGGACACCAAACTACAATGAGCAGTTCTTC. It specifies CASSSWTPNYNEQFF.

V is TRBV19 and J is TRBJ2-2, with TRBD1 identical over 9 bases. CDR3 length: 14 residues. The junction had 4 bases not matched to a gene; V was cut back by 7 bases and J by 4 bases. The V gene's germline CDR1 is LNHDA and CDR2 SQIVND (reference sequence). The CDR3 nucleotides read TGTGCCAGTACCGGGACAGGGCCCACCGGGGAGCTGTTTTTT. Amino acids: CASTGTGPTGELFF. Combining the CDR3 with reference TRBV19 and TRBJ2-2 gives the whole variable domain DGGITQSPKYLFRKEGQNVTLSCEQNLNHDAMYWYRQDPGQGLRLIYYSQIVNDFQKGDIAEGYSVSREKKESFPLTVTSAQKNPTAFYLCASTGTGPTGELFFGEGSRLTVL.

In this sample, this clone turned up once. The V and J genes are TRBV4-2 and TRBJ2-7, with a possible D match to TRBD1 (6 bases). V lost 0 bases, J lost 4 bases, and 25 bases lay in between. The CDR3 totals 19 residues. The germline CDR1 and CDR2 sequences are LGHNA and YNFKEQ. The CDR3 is CASSQEGGLGFLETYEQYF. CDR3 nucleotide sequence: TGTGCCAGCAGCCAAGAAGGGGGTCTGGGGTTTCTTGAGACGTACGAGCAGTACTTC.

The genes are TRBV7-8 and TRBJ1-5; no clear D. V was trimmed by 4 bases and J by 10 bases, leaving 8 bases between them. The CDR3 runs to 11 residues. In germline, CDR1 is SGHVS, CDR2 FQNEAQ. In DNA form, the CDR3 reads TGTGCCAGCAGCTCCACGGGTCCCCAGCATTTT. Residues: CASSSTGPQHF.

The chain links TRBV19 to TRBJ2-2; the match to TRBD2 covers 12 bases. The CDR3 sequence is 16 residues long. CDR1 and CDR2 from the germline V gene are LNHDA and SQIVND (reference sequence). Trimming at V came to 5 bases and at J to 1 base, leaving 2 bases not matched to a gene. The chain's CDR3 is CASSLTSGGNTGELFF. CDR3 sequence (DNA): TGTGCCAGTAGTTTGACTAGCGGGGGGAACACCGGGGAGCTGTTTTTT.

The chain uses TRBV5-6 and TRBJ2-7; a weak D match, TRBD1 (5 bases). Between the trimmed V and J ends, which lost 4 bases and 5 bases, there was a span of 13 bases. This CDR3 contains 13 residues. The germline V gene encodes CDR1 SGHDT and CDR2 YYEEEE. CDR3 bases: TGTGCCAGCAGCGGTGCAGGGCCCCACGAGCAGTACTTC. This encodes CASSGAGPHEQYF.

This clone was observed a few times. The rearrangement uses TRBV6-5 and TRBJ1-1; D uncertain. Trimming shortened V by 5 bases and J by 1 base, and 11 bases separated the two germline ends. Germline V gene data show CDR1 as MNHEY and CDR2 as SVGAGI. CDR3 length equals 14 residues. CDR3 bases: TGTGCCAGCAGTAAAGACACCCGGAACACTGAAGCTTTCTTT. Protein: CASSKDTRNTEAFF.